Here is one TCR beta chain with its context. The antigen this receptor binds is unknown. Per-nucleotide qualities are absent, and no much larger clonotype sits a single base away. The sample originates from a study of shared clonotypes between healthy human individuals (dated by TCRdb to the early 2020s). About the study as a whole: Two women and three men aged 18 to 49 years were included in the cohort. Libraries were prepared and TCR repertoires were sequenced by different laboratories using diverse techniques, in order to increase sequencing depth and limit assay-specific biases. Per donor, three plates each were used for CD4 naive and CD4 memory, two for CD8 naive, and one for CD8 memory. To estimate repertoire size and how much clonotypes are shared between individuals, the study performed deep sequencing of blood TCR repertoires from a few healthy adults. Between about 0.8 and 8.9 billion PBMCs per donor were obtained by leukapheresis. What the study reported, not specific to this receptor: Sharing across four donors was observed for approximately 5% of naive CD4, less than 4% of naive CD8, about 2.3% of memory CD4, and less than 0.45% of memory CD8 clonotypes. Because the study included only a small number of donors, the genetic and exposure-history diversity represented was limited. Rarefaction of sorted-subset datasets indicated incomplete sequencing despite the large sequencing depth. Estimated clonotype richness was generally larger for naive than for memory subsets. Pairwise subsampling indicated that sequencing depth was expected to affect the degree of clonotype sharing among donors. Compared with non-shared clonotypes, clonotypes shared by all four sorted-subset donors had higher generation probabilities. Only blood was sampled, and tissue TCR repertoires likely differ from those in blood.

Healthy HIV-negative adults with no recently reported acute infections or vaccinations were included as donors. Every donor was a Caucasian adult residing in Nashville, Tennessee, USA. Magnetic negative selection was used to enrich CD4+ T cells, after which naive cells were positively selected on CD45RA and the negative fraction became the memory subset. Blood was collected by leukapheresis, and PBMCs were isolated by Ficoll-Histopaque density gradient centrifugation and then cryopreserved in liquid nitrogen vapor phase. Analytical flow cytometry was used to check the purity and quantity of every magnetically sorted T cell population. From each sorted fraction, genomic DNA was isolated and quantified by UV absorbance on a Nanodrop 2000c. From the cysteine through the phenylalanine, the CDR3 covers 15 amino acids. Only the CDR3 portion is preserved as DNA: 45 bases, with reading frame beginning at the first base. CDR1 MNHEY and CDR2 SMNVEV were looked up in the germline V gene (reference sequence). V is shortened by 4 bases, J by 3 bases, and the region joining them spans 13 bases.

Using the deep immunoSEQ assay, TCR CDR3 regions were amplified from genomic DNA by multiplex PCR. Genomic DNA extracted from each cell subset was distributed evenly over all wells of several immunoSEQ 96-well plates, and each plate served as one replicate. Each replicate PCR for sorted subsets received about 210 ng genomic DNA, equal to 30,000 or so T cell genomes. Purified libraries were measured with a Qubit 3.0 fluorometer, size-checked on a Bioanalyzer 2100, and measured again with the KAPA Library Quantification kit. Every immunoSEQ 96-well plate was sequenced on a dedicated single-read 150-cycle Illumina NextSeq 550 flow cell. Under the source paper's analysis protocol: The immunoSEQ output contained only junctional sequences without quality scores, so filtering could not match that applied to full-length reads. Sequences were annotated with PyIR, a Python wrapper for IgBLAST v1.9, using IMGT germline references to assign V/J genes and CDR3. Reads were removed for weak V/J assignments (E-value above 1e-6), missing CDR3, stop codons, out-of-frame junctions, or ambiguous translated residues. V3J clonotypes were defined as sequences sharing an identical inferred V gene, J gene, and CDR3 amino acid sequence. Percentage overlap between repertoires was computed as shared unique clonotypes divided by the size of the smaller repertoire. Three approaches were used to assess repertoire richness: RTK rarefaction, the Chao1 estimator, and Recon v2.1 estimates of unobserved clonotypes. Generation probabilities for all TCRbeta clonotypes obtained by the gDNA method from a few donors were computed using OLGA. Not all clones reach the TCRdb copy of this immuneACCESS table, which keeps in-frame sequences only. Checked studies attribute under half of the gap to unresolved V genes and leave the rest unexplained. Clone size and V and J calls were adopted from that table, with D and trimming inferred from the DNA. The sample yields hundreds of thousands of clones; around 72% were counted once. Around 2% of the sample lies in the top ten.

The V gene is TRBV27 and the J gene is TRBJ1-5, with an unclear D gene assignment. Sequences were obtained from memory CD4+ T cells sorted from blood. According to the study, the label for this sample's cell subset or site signals: CD45RA-negative fraction. This sequence originates from a woman aged 25 to 39 in good health. The nucleotide sequence is given as TGTGCCAGCAGTTCCTACCTCGGTACCAATCAGCCCCAGCATTTT. The translation is CASSSYLGTNQPQHF.